Here is one T cell receptor (beta chain) with its context. This sample was taken from a study of technical replicates of blood from a few donors. The data were produced by immunoSEQ multiplex PCR, yet TCRdb's version contains in-frame clones alone and is incomplete. The repertoire holds 85,000 to 100,000 clones, with 95% as singletons. This CDR3 is built from 14 residues. Germline-derived CDR1 and CDR2 are GTSNPN and SVGIG (reference sequence). V shed 1 base and J shed 9 bases, with 13 bases lying between them. The TCR originated in a human donor in good health. The sample taken for sequencing was T cells isolated from PBMCs. This chain links TRBV30 with TRBJ1-6, with D tentatively TRBD1 (6 bases). For the CDR3, the DNA is TGTGCCTGGAGTGGGACAGTCTTAAGTTCACCCCTCCACTTT. Amino acids: CAWSGTVLSSPLHF.